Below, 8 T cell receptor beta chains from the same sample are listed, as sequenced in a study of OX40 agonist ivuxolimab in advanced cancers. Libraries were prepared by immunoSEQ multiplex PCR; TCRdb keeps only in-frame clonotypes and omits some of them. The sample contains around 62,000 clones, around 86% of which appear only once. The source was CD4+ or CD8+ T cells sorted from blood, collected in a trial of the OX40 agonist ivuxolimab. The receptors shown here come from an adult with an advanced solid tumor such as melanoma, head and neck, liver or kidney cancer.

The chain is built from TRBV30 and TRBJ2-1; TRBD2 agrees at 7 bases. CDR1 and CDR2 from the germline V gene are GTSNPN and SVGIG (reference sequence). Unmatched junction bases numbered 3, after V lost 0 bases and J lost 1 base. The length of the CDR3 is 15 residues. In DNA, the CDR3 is TGTGCCTGGAGTGTAGGTAGCGGGTCCTACAATGAGCAGTTCTTC. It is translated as CAWSVGSGSYNEQFF.

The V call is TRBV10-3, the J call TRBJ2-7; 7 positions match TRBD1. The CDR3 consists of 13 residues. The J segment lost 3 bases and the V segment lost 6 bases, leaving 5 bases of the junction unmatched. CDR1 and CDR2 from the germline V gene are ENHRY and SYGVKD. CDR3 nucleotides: TGTGCCATCAGAGCCGGGACAGTCTACGAGCAGTACTTC. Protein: CAIRAGTVYEQYF.

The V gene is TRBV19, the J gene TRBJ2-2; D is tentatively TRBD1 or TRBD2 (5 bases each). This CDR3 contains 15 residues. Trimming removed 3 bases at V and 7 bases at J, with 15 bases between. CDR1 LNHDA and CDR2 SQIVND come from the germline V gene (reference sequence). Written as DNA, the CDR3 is TGTGCCAGTAGTATGGCACGGGGCCGCGTCGGGGAGCTGTTTTTT. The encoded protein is CASSMARGRVGELFF.

The CDR3 here is CASSFQPSGNTIYF. As DNA, the CDR3 is TGTGCCAGCAGCTTCCAGCCCTCTGGAAACACCATATATTTT. The chain couples TRBV5-5 to TRBJ1-3; no reliable D call. Per germline, CDR1 SGHKS and CDR2 YYEKEE (reference sequence). The germline V and J ends were trimmed by 2 bases and 0 bases, with 6 bases remaining between them. This CDR3 contains 14 residues.

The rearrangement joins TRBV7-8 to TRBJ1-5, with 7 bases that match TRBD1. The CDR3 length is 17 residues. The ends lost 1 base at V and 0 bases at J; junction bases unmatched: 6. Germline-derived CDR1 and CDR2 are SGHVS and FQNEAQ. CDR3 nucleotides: TGTGCCAGCAGCTTAGAGGACAGGCTTTATAGCAATCAGCCCCAGCATTTT. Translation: CASSLEDRLYSNQPQHF.

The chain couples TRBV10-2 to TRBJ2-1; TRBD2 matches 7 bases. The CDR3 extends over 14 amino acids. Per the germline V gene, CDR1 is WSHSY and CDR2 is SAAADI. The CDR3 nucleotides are TGCGCGGGGGGGACGGGGCTCCCGTCGCAGGAGCAGTTCTTC. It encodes CAGGTGLPSQEQFF.

The CDR3 sequence is CATSRGGTQGVETQYF. The CDR3, as DNA: TGTGCCACCAGCAGAGGGGGAACCCAAGGTGTCGAGACCCAGTACTTC. The V and J genes are TRBV15 and TRBJ2-5, with unresolved D. Trimming removed 1 base from V and 5 bases from J, with 17 bases in between. Per germline, CDR1 LNHNV and CDR2 YYDKDF (reference sequence). The CDR3 is made up of 16 amino acids.

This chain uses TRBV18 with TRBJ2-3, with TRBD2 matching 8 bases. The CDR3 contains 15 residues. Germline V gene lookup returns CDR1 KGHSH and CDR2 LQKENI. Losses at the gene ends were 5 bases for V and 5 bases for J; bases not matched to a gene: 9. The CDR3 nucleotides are TGTGCCAGCTCAACCTTAGCGGGACTGATAGATACGCAGTATTTT. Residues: CASSTLAGLIDTQYF.